Presented here are 20 T cell receptor beta chains from one specimen sequenced in a study of molecular identifiers for immune sequencing clone quantification. From the PCR reads, TCRdb called clonotypes with MiXCR, one entry per CDR3 protein. The sample yields some 650,000 distinct CDR3 sequences, about 20% seen once. Specimen: naive CD8+ T cells from blood, with Jurkat cell RNA spiked in. The subset: FACS-sorted CD8+CD4-CCR7+CD45RA+ naive T cells. The receptors derive from a human donor in good health. Some libraries in this study had Jurkat cell RNA spiked in.

In this sample, this clonotype turned up a few times. The chain couples TRBV4-3 to TRBJ2-3; 9 bases agree with TRBD2. The germline V gene encodes CDR1 LGHNA and CDR2 YSLEER. The CDR3 loop spans 16 amino acids. The V segment lost 0 bases and the J segment 6 bases; nucleotides outside the gene matches: 7. CDR3 nucleotides: TGCGCCAGCAGCCAAGATAGGCGGGGGGGGGGCGATACGCAGTATTTT. Translation gives CASSQDRRGGGDTQYF.

This clonotype showed up just a few times. The chain has TRBV7-9 and TRBJ2-7; weak D call: TRBD1 (5 bases). The V and J ends lost 4 bases and 5 bases respectively, with 18 bases between them. This CDR3 contains 15 residues. CDR1 and CDR2 from the germline V gene are SEHNR and FQNEAQ (reference sequence). The CDR3 is CASSSLGAWVNEQYF. The CDR3 bases are TGTGCCAGCAGCTCTTTAGGGGCCTGGGTGAACGAGCAGTACTTC.

In this sample, this clonotype turned up many times. The genes are TRBV7-9 and TRBJ2-3; D ambiguous. CDR3 length equals 15 residues. Between the trimmed V and J ends, which lost 5 bases and 0 bases, there was a span of 12 bases. In germline, CDR1 is SEHNR, CDR2 FQNEAQ (reference sequence). The CDR3, as DNA: TGTGCCAGCAGCCATCCTGCGGCCAGCACAGATACGCAGTATTTT. Translation gives CASSHPAASTDTQYF.

This clonotype was counted many times. The chain is built from TRBV20-1 and TRBJ2-1; 10 nucleotides match TRBD2. CDR3 length: 15 amino acids. J was trimmed by 4 bases and V by 6 bases; bases with no gene match: 9. Germline V gives CDR1 DFQATT, CDR2 SNEGSKA (reference sequence). CDR3 sequence (DNA): TGCAGTGCGGTTCTAGCGGGAGAAAAATACAATGAGCAGTTCTTC. Translation gives CSAVLAGEKYNEQFF.

In its sample, this clonotype was seen many times. The rearrangement joins TRBV12-3 or TRBV12-4 to TRBJ2-3, with D unresolved. The CDR3 is made up of 15 amino acids. V was shortened by 2 bases and J by 4 bases, with 13 bases between the two germline ends. The CDR3 is CASSLSSPRPDTQYF. CDR3 sequence (DNA): TGTGCCAGCAGTTTATCCAGCCCCAGGCCAGATACGCAGTATTTT.

V gene TRBV9 combines with J gene TRBJ2-1, with 9 bases matching TRBD2. Germline-derived CDR1 and CDR2 are SGDLS and YYNGEE. V lost 3 bases, J lost 8 bases, and 9 bases stayed unmatched. The CDR3 covers 15 residues. The CDR3 spells CASSEGSGGLYEQFF. CDR3 coding DNA: TGTGCCAGCAGCGAGGGAAGCGGGGGGCTCTATGAGCAGTTCTTC.

The table lists this clonotype with a few counts. V and J are TRBV29-1 and TRBJ2-1; 8 positions match TRBD1. This CDR3 has 13 amino acids. V was clipped by 4 bases and J by 5 bases; unmatched bases: 4. Looked up from germline, CDR1 is SQVTM and CDR2 is ANQGSEA. CDR3 nucleotides: TGCAGCGTTGTTGACAGGGGCCACAATGAGCAGTTCTTC. Its protein is CSVVDRGHNEQFF.

J is TRBJ2-1 and V is TRBV20-1; weak D call: TRBD2 (6 bases). Trimming took 3 bases from V and 0 from J, leaving 15 bases between them. The CDR3 is made up of 16 amino acids. CDR1 is DFQATT and CDR2 is SNEGSKA in the germline V gene (reference sequence). The CDR3 protein is CSARQPGLSSYNEQFF. The CDR3 nucleotides are TGCAGTGCTAGGCAGCCGGGACTTAGCTCCTACAATGAGCAGTTCTTC.

The table lists this clonotype with many counts. The chain links TRBV9 to TRBJ1-2, with 7 bases that match TRBD1. V was pared by 3 bases and J by 8 bases, with 10 bases of the junction left unmatched. CDR1 is SGDLS, CDR2 YYNGEE, per germline. The CDR3 has 14 amino acids. CDR3 nucleotides: TGTGCCAGCAGCGGAACAGGGGAGGGAGGGGGCTACACCTTC. Encoded protein: CASSGTGEGGGYTF.

The rearrangement links TRBV30 to TRBJ2-7; no firm D call. CDR1 GTSNPN and CDR2 SVGIG come from the germline V gene (reference sequence). Trimming removed 8 bases at V and 1 base at J, with 12 bases between. The CDR3 sequence is 12 residues long. DNA of the CDR3: TGTGCCCTAAACCCCCCGTCCTACGAGCAGTACTTC. Translated, it gives CALNPPSYEQYF.

Comments on this clonotype: A much more abundant neighbour one base away suggests this may be a read error. The chain employs TRBV7-6 and TRBJ1-1, with D unresolved. CDR1 and CDR2 (germline): SGHVS, FNYEAQ. The germline V and J ends were trimmed by 1 base and 13 bases, with 16 bases remaining between them. CDR3 length: 13 amino acids. Here the CDR3 reads CASSLVPPGMVFF. The CDR3 nucleotides read TGTGCCAGCAGCTTAGTACCCCCAGGTATGGTTTTCTTT.

This clonotype was observed a few times. This chain joins TRBV3-1 and TRBJ2-1, with TRBD2 identical over 11 bases. The CDR3 runs 16 residues. The V segment lost 4 bases and the J segment 9 bases; nucleotides outside the gene matches: 11. Looked up from germline, CDR1 is LGHDT and CDR2 is YNNKEL (reference sequence). The CDR3 sequence is CASSRSSGGPFTEQFF. CDR3 DNA: TGTGCCAGCAGCCGGTCTAGCGGGGGGCCTTTCACTGAGCAGTTCTTC.

This clonotype was seen ten or more times. The V and J genes are TRBV7-9 and TRBJ1-1; TRBD1 matches 8 bases. V gave up 7 bases and J gave up 6 bases; unmatched junction bases: 7. CDR1 and CDR2 from the germline V gene are SEHNR and FQNEAQ (reference sequence). The CDR3 sequence is 13 residues long. Here the CDR3 DNA reads TGTGCCAGCACCCGGACAGGGCTCCCTGAAGCTTTCTTT. Its translation: CASTRTGLPEAFF.

This clonotype has just a few counts. CDR3 residues: CATSLFGLETQYF. CDR3 nucleotide sequence: TGTGCCACCAGCCTCTTTGGGTTGGAGACCCAGTACTTC. This sequence joins TRBV24-1 and TRBJ2-5; D is uncertain. The germline V gene encodes CDR1 KGHDR and CDR2 SFDVKD. Trimming stripped 7 bases from V and 5 bases from J, with 13 bases between. The CDR3 consists of 13 residues.

This clonotype was seen a handful of times. With a much larger clone just one base away, this may be a read error. The chain couples TRBV27 to TRBJ2-3; 7 bases agree with TRBD2. The germline V gene has CDR1 MNHEY and CDR2 SMNVEV (reference sequence). This CDR3 has 15 amino acids. The CDR3 loop reads CVSSLQAGFTDTQYF. The CDR3 bases are TGTGTCAGCTCCCTCCAAGCGGGATTCACAGATACGCAGTATTTT.

In its sample, this clonotype was seen many times. An end of the junction differs from the germline gene, which may be a read error. The chain couples TRBV7-8 to TRBJ2-5; maybe TRBD1 (6 bases). In germline, CDR1 is SGHVS, CDR2 FQNEAQ. This CDR3 has 14 residues. This CDR3 is CASSLAGDQETQYF. As DNA, the CDR3 is TGCGCCAGCAGCTTGGCAGGGGATCAAGAGACCCAGTACTTC.

This clonotype was seen just once. Since a much larger clone is just one base distant, this may be a read error. The chain carries TRBV12-3 or TRBV12-4 and TRBJ2-3; D is possibly TRBD1 or TRBD2 (9 bases each). CDR3 size: 15 residues. CDR3 nucleotides: TGTGCCAGCAGTGCGGGGGGGACAGGGTCAGATGCGCAGTATTTT. Its translation is CASSAGGTGSDAQYF.

This clonotype was recorded many times. The V call is TRBV7-9, the J call TRBJ1-1; TRBD1 is a possible D gene (6 bases). Germline lookup yields CDR1 SEHNR and CDR2 FQNEAQ (reference sequence). V was clipped by 1 base and J by 5 bases, with 17 bases between them. This CDR3 has 16 amino acids. The CDR3 spells CASSLVGGPDWTEAFF. As DNA, the CDR3 is TGTGCCAGCAGCTTAGTCGGGGGGCCGGATTGGACTGAAGCTTTCTTT. Full variable domain (missing parts from reference TRBV7-9 and TRBJ1-1): DTGVSQNPRHKITKRGQNVTFRCDPISEHNRLYWYRQTLGQGPEFLTYFQNEAQLEKSRLLSDRFSAERPKGSFSTLEIQRTEQGDSAMYLCASSLVGGPDWTEAFFGQGTRLTVV.

The chain has TRBV27 and TRBJ2-7, with 11 positions matching TRBD1. The V segment lost 3 bases and the J segment 3 bases; nucleotides outside the gene matches: 4. Per the germline V gene, CDR1 is MNHEY and CDR2 is SMNVEV (reference sequence). This CDR3 spans 15 amino acids. CDR3 nucleotides: TGTGCCAGCAGTTTCTCTGGGACAGGGGGCTACGAGCAGTACTTC. It is translated as CASSFSGTGGYEQYF.

Only a few counts were recorded for this clonotype. The chain carries TRBV6-2 or TRBV6-3 and TRBJ1-2; 7 bases agree with TRBD1. CDR3 size: 15 residues. Germline trimming cut 4 bases from V and 4 bases from J; bases unmatched to any gene: 9. Germline V lookup: CDR1 MNHEY, CDR2 SVGEGT. The CDR3 spells CASSSRGTVLYGYTF. In nucleotides, the CDR3 is TGTGCCAGCAGTTCCCGCGGGACAGTCCTCTATGGCTACACCTTC.